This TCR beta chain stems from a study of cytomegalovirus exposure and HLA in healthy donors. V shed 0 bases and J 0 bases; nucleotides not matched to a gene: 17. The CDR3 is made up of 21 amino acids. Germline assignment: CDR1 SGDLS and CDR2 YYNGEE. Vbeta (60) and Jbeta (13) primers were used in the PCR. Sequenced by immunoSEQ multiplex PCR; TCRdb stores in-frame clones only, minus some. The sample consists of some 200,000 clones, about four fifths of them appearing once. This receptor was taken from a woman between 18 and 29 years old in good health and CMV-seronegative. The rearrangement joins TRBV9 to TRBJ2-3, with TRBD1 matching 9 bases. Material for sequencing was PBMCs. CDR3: CASSVASGTGRQRASTDTQYF. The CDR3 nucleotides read TGTGCCAGCAGCGTAGCGTCCGGGACAGGGAGACAGCGGGCTAGCACAGATACGCAGTATTTT.